The present entry profiles one T cell receptor (beta chain) with its context. Its specificity is not known. Uncontrolled infection, other autoimmune disease, pregnancy or lactation led to exclusion. This sample is part of a study of T cells in Graves' hyperthyroidism and ophthalmopathy. TCR beta CDR3 sequences were amplified from RNA transcripts. When the TCR CDR3 underwent first-round RT-PCR, the HTBI primer set was used. TCRdb re-called the multiplex PCR reads through MiXCR, storing one row per CDR3 protein. The sample lists roughly 500,000 distinct CDR3 sequences, roughly a quarter occurring once. Points from the study as a whole: In the analysis, a 13 V-J model separated ophthalmopathy from stable hyperthyroidism.

The source is a woman in her thirties with Graves' ophthalmopathy. The specimen was blood.

The CDR3 nucleotides read TGTGCCAGCAGTTATGGGGGAGAGAACACTGAAGCTTTCTTT. Its protein is CASSYGGENTEAFF. The chain has TRBV6-2 or TRBV6-3 and TRBJ1-1, with D perhaps matching TRBD1 (5 bases). Trimming took off 3 bases at V and 1 base at J, with 9 bases between the two ends. The CDR3 spans 14 residues. Germline V gives CDR1 MNHEY, CDR2 SVGEGT.